The 18 T cell receptor beta chains given below trace back to one sample, sequenced in a study of T cell responses to AZD1222 COVID-19 vaccine. Libraries were prepared by immunoSEQ multiplex PCR; TCRdb keeps only in-frame clonotypes and omits some of them. The sample carries around 120,000 clones, 70% to 90% recorded once. The source material was peripheral blood, sampled on day 0 of AZD1222 vaccination. Receptor source: an adult in good health.

The chain uses TRBV27 and TRBJ1-5; 8 bases match TRBD1. Per germline, CDR1 MNHEY and CDR2 SMNVEV (reference sequence). The CDR3 runs to 17 residues. With 5 bases clipped from V and 0 bases from J, the junction kept 9 bases outside the gene matches. As DNA, the CDR3 is TGTGCCAGCAGTCTCAGGGGGCGGGACAATAGCAATCAGCCCCAGCATTTT. It codes for CASSLRGRDNSNQPQHF.

V and J are TRBV7-9 and TRBJ1-1; D might be TRBD1 (5 bases). This CDR3 is built from 14 residues. V was pared by 4 bases and J by 3 bases, with 12 bases between. Germline lookup yields CDR1 SEHNR and CDR2 FQNEAQ (reference sequence). CDR3 DNA: TGTGCCAGCAGCTCTGGGACGGAGTACACTGAAGCTTTCTTT. It yields the protein CASSSGTEYTEAFF. The complete variable domain, with remaining parts taken from reference TRBV7-9 and TRBJ1-1, reads DTGVSQNPRHKITKRGQNVTFRCDPISEHNRLYWYRQTLGQGPEFLTYFQNEAQLEKSRLLSDRFSAERPKGSFSTLEIQRTEQGDSAMYLCASSSGTEYTEAFFGQGTRLTVV.

The chain carries TRBV28 and TRBJ2-1, with D possibly called TRBD1 or TRBD2 (5 bases each). V was trimmed by 5 bases and J by 10 bases, leaving 18 bases between them. The CDR3 has 14 amino acids. Germline assignment: CDR1 MDHEN and CDR2 SYDVKM. The CDR3 nucleotides read TGTGCCAGCAGTCCCGGGACCGTTCTTTGGGAGCAGTTCTTC. It is translated as CASSPGTVLWEQFF.

This clone has only one observation. The genes are TRBV6-2 or TRBV6-3 and TRBJ1-4, with 8 bases identical to TRBD1. Trimming at V came to 4 bases and at J to 7 bases, leaving 5 bases not matched to a gene. Germline V gene data show CDR1 as MNHEY and CDR2 as SVGEGT. The CDR3 contains 14 residues. CDR3 sequence (DNA): TGTGCCAGCAGTTTTGGACAGGGCGGTGAAAAACTGTTTTTT. Translation gives CASSFGQGGEKLFF.

Only one count was recorded for this clone. This sequence joins TRBV6-2 or TRBV6-3 and TRBJ1-5; D remains ambiguous. V lost 5 bases and J lost 11, with 10 bases in between. This CDR3 is built from 11 residues. Germline V gene lookup returns CDR1 MNHEY and CDR2 SVGEGT. CDR3 loop: CASSLGSAQHF. The DNA for the CDR3 is TGTGCCAGCAGTCTCGGATCAGCCCAGCATTTT.

This clone showed up just once. The chain employs TRBV5-1 and TRBJ2-5, with 10 positions matching TRBD2. Germline CDR1 and CDR2: SGHRS and YFSETQ. V trimming: 0 bases; J trimming: 1 base; junction bases outside the gene matches: 3. CDR3 length: 16 residues. CDR3 in amino acids: CASSLELAGLQETQYF. CDR3 sequence (DNA): TGCGCCAGCAGCTTGGAACTAGCGGGGCTCCAAGAGACCCAGTACTTC.

V and J are TRBV9 and TRBJ1-3; D not resolved. V was cut by 3 bases and J by 4 bases, with 14 bases left in between. The CDR3 covers 15 residues. The germline CDR1 and CDR2 sequences are SGDLS and YYNGEE. The CDR3 DNA reads as TGTGCCAGCAGCGCCTCGTGGACTCCCGGAAACACCATATATTTT. Translating it yields CASSASWTPGNTIYF.

This chain links TRBV21-1 with TRBJ1-5; the tabulated D call, TRBD1, remains unverified against the DNA. TRBV21-1 is designated a pseudogene. The CDR3 contains 17 residues. The chain's CDR3 is CASSIGQGMSCNQPQHF. The CDR3 nucleotides read TGTGCCAGCAGCATTGGCCAGGGGATGTCTTGCAATCAGCCCCAGCATTTT.

The count of this clone is one. The chain carries TRBV7-2 and TRBJ2-5, with 9 bases identical to TRBD2. The CDR3 is 16 amino acids. Trimming took 2 bases from V and 2 from J; bases not matched to a gene: 6. The germline V gene encodes CDR1 SGHTA and CDR2 FQGNSA. The CDR3 reads CASSLLVSGGQETQYF. Here the CDR3 DNA reads TGTGCCAGCAGCTTATTGGTCAGCGGGGGGCAAGAGACCCAGTACTTC.

This chain connects TRBV12-3 or TRBV12-4 to TRBJ2-3; D remains unclear. CDR3 size: 11 residues. V shed 6 bases and J shed 11 bases, with 12 bases lying between them. The DNA for the CDR3 is TGTGCCAGCAGGAACTATCTGGGGCAGTATTTT. Translation: CASRNYLGQYF.

The chain joins TRBV6-6 to TRBJ1-2; weak D call: TRBD1 (5 bases). The CDR3 is 14 amino acids. Trimming left V 4 bases short and J 4 bases short, with 13 bases between. CDR1 and CDR2 from the germline V gene are MNHNY and SVGAGI (reference sequence). The CDR3 sequence is CASSSYDSIYGYTF. In DNA, the CDR3 is TGTGCCAGCAGTTCCTACGACAGCATCTATGGCTACACCTTC.

The rearrangement uses TRBV6-5 and TRBJ2-1, with D unresolved. Germline assignment: CDR1 MNHEY and CDR2 SVGAGI. V was clipped by 0 bases and J by 7 bases, with 7 bases between them. The CDR3 contains 13 residues. This chain's CDR3 is CASSYSTRNEQFF. The CDR3 DNA reads as TGTGCCAGCAGTTACTCTACAAGGAATGAGCAGTTCTTC.

The V call is TRBV11-2, the J call TRBJ2-5; no reliable D call. Trimming shortened V by 5 bases and J by 5 bases, and 15 bases separated the two germline ends. CDR1 is SGHAT, CDR2 FQNNGV, per germline. The CDR3 is 14 residues long. The CDR3, as DNA: TGTGCCAGCAGCCTTGGCGTTAGCCGCGAGACCCAGTACTTC. It is translated as CASSLGVSRETQYF.

The chain combines TRBV27 with TRBJ1-4; no firm D call. V was cut by 3 bases and J by 4 bases, with 3 bases left in between. CDR3 length: 12 amino acids. Germline values: CDR1 MNHEY, CDR2 SMNVEV (reference sequence). DNA for the CDR3: TGTGCCAGCAGTTTCATTAATGAAAAACTGTTTTTT. It codes for CASSFINEKLFF.

This clone occurred once. Here the CDR3 reads CSALGGTGQPQHF. CDR3 nucleotides: TGCAGCGCCCTAGGGGGGACGGGGCAGCCCCAGCATTTT. This chain links TRBV29-1 with TRBJ1-5; maybe TRBD1 (6 bases). Deletions cut 7 bases from V and 7 bases from J, with 17 bases between. The CDR3 loop spans 13 amino acids. Germline CDR1 is SQVTM and CDR2 is ANQGSEA. The full variable domain, its missing parts supplied by reference TRBV29-1 and TRBJ1-5, is SAVISQKPSRDICQRGTSLTIQCQVDSQVTMMFWYRQQPGQSLTLIATANQGSEATYESGFVIDKFPISRPNLTFSTLTVSNMSPEDSSIYLCSALGGTGQPQHFGDGTRLSIL.

CDR3 coding DNA: TGTGCCAGATTCAGCGGTGGCTACACCTTC. This sequence encodes CARFSGGYTF. The V call is TRBV5-3, the J call TRBJ1-2, with no clear D. TRBV5-3 is noted as an ORF with a role that remains uncertain. The CDR3 is 10 residues long. The germline V and J ends were trimmed by 7 bases and 7 bases, with 8 bases remaining between them.

V and J are TRBV4-1 and TRBJ2-7, with no clear D. V was trimmed by 2 bases and J by 1 base, leaving 6 bases between them. CDR1 and CDR2 (germline): MGHRA, YSYEKL. CDR3 length: 13 residues. The CDR3 sequence: CASSQQGSYEQYF. The CDR3 bases are TGCGCCAGCAGCCAACAAGGTTCCTACGAGCAGTACTTC.

This clone is a singleton in its sample. Within the sample, other DNA sequences also encode this same CDR3. The J gene is TRBJ2-7, the V gene TRBV3-1 (or the pseudogene TRBV3-2); D is possibly TRBD1 (6 bases). The germline V gene encodes CDR1 LGHDT and CDR2 YNNKEL (reference sequence). Trimming took off 4 bases at V and 3 bases at J, with 7 bases between the two ends. The CDR3 is 12 amino acids. For the CDR3, the DNA is TGTGCCAGCAGCCCACAGGGCTACGAGCAGTACTTC. This codes for CASSPQGYEQYF.